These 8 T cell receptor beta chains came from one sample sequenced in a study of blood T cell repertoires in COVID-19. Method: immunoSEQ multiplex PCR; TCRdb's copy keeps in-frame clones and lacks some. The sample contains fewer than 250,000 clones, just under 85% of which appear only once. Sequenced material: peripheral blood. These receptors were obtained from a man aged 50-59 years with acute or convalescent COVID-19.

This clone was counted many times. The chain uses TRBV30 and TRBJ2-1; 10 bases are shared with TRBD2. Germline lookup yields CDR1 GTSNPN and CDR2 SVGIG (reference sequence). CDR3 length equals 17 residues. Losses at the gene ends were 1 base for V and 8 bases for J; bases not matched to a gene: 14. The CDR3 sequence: CAWSDVPSGRIEDEQFF. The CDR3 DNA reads TGTGCCTGGAGTGACGTCCCTAGCGGGAGAATTGAGGATGAGCAGTTCTTC.

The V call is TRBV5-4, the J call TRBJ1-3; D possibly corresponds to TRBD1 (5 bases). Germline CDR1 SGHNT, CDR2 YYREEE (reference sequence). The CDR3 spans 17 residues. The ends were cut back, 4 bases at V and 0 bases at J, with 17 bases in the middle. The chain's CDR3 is CASSTTGGIGSGNTIYF. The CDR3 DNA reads TGTGCCAGCAGCACAACCGGGGGGATAGGCTCTGGAAACACCATATATTTT.

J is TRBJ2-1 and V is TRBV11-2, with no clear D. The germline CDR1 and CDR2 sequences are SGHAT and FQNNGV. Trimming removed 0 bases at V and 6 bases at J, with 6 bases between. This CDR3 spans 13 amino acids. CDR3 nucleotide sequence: TGTGCCAGCAGCTTAGAGGCCTCCAATGAGCAGTTCTTC. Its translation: CASSLEASNEQFF.

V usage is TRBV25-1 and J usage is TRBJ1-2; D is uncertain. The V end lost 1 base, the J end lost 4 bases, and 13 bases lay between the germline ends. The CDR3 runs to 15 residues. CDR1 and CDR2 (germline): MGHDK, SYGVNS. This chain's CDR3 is CASSELGTSAYGYTF. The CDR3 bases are TGTGCCAGCAGTGAATTGGGCACCTCGGCCTATGGCTACACCTTC.

CDR3 coding DNA: TGTGCCAGCTTACCAGACAGGAACTATGGCTACACCTTC. As protein: CASLPDRNYGYTF. V usage is TRBV2 and J usage is TRBJ1-2, with D perhaps matching TRBD1 (6 bases). The CDR3 contains 13 residues. Trimming pared 8 bases from V and 2 bases from J, leaving 12 bases between. CDR1 and CDR2 from the germline V gene are SNHLY and FYNNEI.

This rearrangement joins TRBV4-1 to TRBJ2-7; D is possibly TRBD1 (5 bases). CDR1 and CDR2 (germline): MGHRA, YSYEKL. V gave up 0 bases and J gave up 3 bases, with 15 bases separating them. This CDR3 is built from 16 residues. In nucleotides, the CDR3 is TGCGCCAGCAGCCAAGAGGTCTGGACAACCTTCTACGAGCAGTACTTC. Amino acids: CASSQEVWTTFYEQYF.

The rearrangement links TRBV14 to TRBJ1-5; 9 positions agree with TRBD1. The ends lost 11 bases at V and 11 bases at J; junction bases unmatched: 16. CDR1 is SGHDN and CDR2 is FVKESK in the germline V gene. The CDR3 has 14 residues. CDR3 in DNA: TGTGCCGGGGAGTTGGGGACAGGGTACGGCGCCCAGCATTTT. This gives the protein CAGELGTGYGAQHF.

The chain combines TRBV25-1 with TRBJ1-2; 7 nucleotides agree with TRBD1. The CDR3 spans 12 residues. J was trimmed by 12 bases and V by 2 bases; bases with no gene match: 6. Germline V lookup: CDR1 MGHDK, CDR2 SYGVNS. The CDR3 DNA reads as TGTGCCAGCAGTGAAGCTCGACAGGGACACACCTTC. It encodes CASSEARQGHTF.